Below are 14 T cell receptor beta chains sequenced from a single sample in a study of CD4 T cells in lung cancer. Their recognized antigens are unknown. Only in-frame clones appear in the TCRdb table, and some are missing; sequencing was by immunoSEQ multiplex PCR. The repertoire holds around 150 clones, 82% seen once, with around two fifths in the top ten. Sequencing input: a cultured T cell line or clone derived from lung, from the whole sample or a sorted T cell fraction (not recorded which). The receptors stem from a woman aged 55-69 years with non-small cell lung cancer. Some clones in this sample may be carry-over from other donors' samples.

The chain couples TRBV21-1 to TRBJ2-2; TRBD1 is the table's D call, not checked against the DNA. TRBV21-1 is classified as a pseudogene. The CDR3 extends over 16 amino acids. This CDR3 reads CASSKLGPTNTGELFF. The CDR3 DNA is TGTGCCAGCAGCAAACTGGGCCCGACGAACACCGGGGAGCTGTTTTTT.

The rearrangement uses TRBV29-1 and TRBJ1-3; D is undetermined. V lost 4 bases to trimming and J lost 0 bases, with 7 bases between them. Germline CDR1 is SQVTM and CDR2 is ANQGSEA. CDR3 length: 13 residues. The CDR3: CSVVESSGNTIYF. DNA for the CDR3: TGCAGCGTTGTCGAGAGCTCTGGAAACACCATATATTTT.

The rearrangement uses TRBV7-9 and TRBJ1-3; 8 bases are a match to TRBD1. The length of the CDR3 is 15 residues. With V trimmed by 4 bases and J by 4 bases, 6 bases remained unmatched. Germline loops: CDR1 SEHNR, CDR2 FQNEAQ (reference sequence). DNA for the CDR3: TGTGCCAGCAGCTGGGGACAGGAATACGGAAACACCATATATTTT. The encoded protein is CASSWGQEYGNTIYF. The full variable domain, in which reference TRBV7-9 and TRBJ1-3 provide the parts outside the CDR3, is DTGVSQNPRHKITKRGQNVTFRCDPISEHNRLYWYRQTLGQGPEFLTYFQNEAQLEKSRLLSDRFSAERPKGSFSTLEIQRTEQGDSAMYLCASSWGQEYGNTIYFGEGSWLTVV.

The V call is TRBV27, the J call TRBJ2-3, with TRBD2 identical over 7 bases. This CDR3 is 16 amino acids long. Germline CDR1 and CDR2: MNHEY and SMNVEV (reference sequence). J was trimmed by 3 bases and V by 6 bases; bases with no gene match: 12. DNA for the CDR3: TGTGCCAGCAGGGCTCTCGCGGGGGTTGGTACAGATACGCAGTATTTT. The encoded protein is CASRALAGVGTDTQYF.

The chain combines TRBV9 with TRBJ2-5; D might be TRBD2 (5 bases). V gave up 1 base and J gave up 3 bases, with 10 bases separating them. Germline V CDR1 and CDR2: SGDLS, YYNGEE. This CDR3 has 14 residues. DNA of the CDR3: TGTGCCAGCAGCGTATTGAGCGGCAAAGAGACCCAGTACTTC. Protein sequence: CASSVLSGKETQYF.

The chain joins TRBV7-9 to TRBJ1-2; 8 positions match TRBD1. The CDR3 contains 14 residues. CDR1 and CDR2 from the germline V gene are SEHNR and FQNEAQ (reference sequence). The trim removed 5 bases at V and 4 bases at J, leaving 6 bases unmatched. The CDR3 sequence is CASSPGQGIYGYTF. The CDR3 DNA sequence: TGTGCCAGCAGCCCTGGACAGGGTATCTATGGCTACACCTTC. Filled out from reference TRBV7-9 and TRBJ1-2, the complete variable domain reads DTGVSQNPRHKITKRGQNVTFRCDPISEHNRLYWYRQTLGQGPEFLTYFQNEAQLEKSRLLSDRFSAERPKGSFSTLEIQRTEQGDSAMYLCASSPGQGIYGYTFGSGTRLTVV.

The chain joins TRBV4-1 to TRBJ2-7; 7 nucleotides align to TRBD2. V lost 2 bases and J lost 0; bases outside the gene matches: 7. The CDR3 loop spans 16 amino acids. The germline V gene encodes CDR1 MGHRA and CDR2 YSYEKL. For the CDR3, the DNA is TGCGCCAGCAGCCAAATTGCGGGAGAACTCTCCTACGAGCAGTACTTC. Encoded protein: CASSQIAGELSYEQYF.

The V and J genes are TRBV6-5 and TRBJ2-5; D is possibly TRBD1 or TRBD2 (6 bases each). This CDR3 is built from 14 residues. Germline V gene lookup returns CDR1 MNHEY and CDR2 SVGAGI. V shed 7 bases and J shed 2 bases, with 14 bases lying between them. In nucleotides, the CDR3 is TGTGCCAGCACCAAAAGGGGGAGGCAAGAGACCCAGTACTTC. Translated, it gives CASTKRGRQETQYF.

The chain uses TRBV11-2 and TRBJ2-7; TRBD2 matches 7 bases. The V gene's germline CDR1 is SGHAT and CDR2 FQNNGV. V shed 4 bases, J shed 3 bases, and the junction held 21 bases outside the gene matches. The CDR3 has 19 amino acids. CDR3 amino acids: CASSSFSGLRRTRLYEQYF. The CDR3 bases are TGTGCCAGCAGCTCGTTCTCGGGTTTACGCAGGACTAGGCTCTACGAGCAGTACTTC. The full variable domain, its missing parts supplied by reference TRBV11-2 and TRBJ2-7, is EAGVAQSPRYKIIEKRQSVAFWCNPISGHATLYWYQQILGQGPKLLIQFQNNGVVDDSQLPKDRFSAERLKGVDSTLKIQPAKLEDSAVYLCASSSFSGLRRTRLYEQYFGPGTRLTVT.

The V and J genes are TRBV18 and TRBJ1-5; 7 bases match TRBD1. CDR3 length: 14 amino acids. With 4 bases clipped from V and 2 bases from J, the junction kept 2 bases outside the gene matches. Germline V CDR1 and CDR2: KGHSH, LQKENI. The CDR3 sequence: CASSQGAGNQPQHF. In DNA, the CDR3 is TGTGCCAGCTCACAGGGGGCCGGCAATCAGCCCCAGCATTTT.

The chain carries TRBV27 and TRBJ1-6; D is uncertain. The CDR3 runs 16 residues. From germline, CDR1 is MNHEY and CDR2 SMNVEV (reference sequence). V gave up 4 bases and J gave up 1 base, with 11 bases separating them. The DNA of the CDR3 is TGTGCCAGCAGTTCCCTTGGGGAGTCCTATAATTCACCCCTCCACTTT. Its protein product is CASSSLGESYNSPLHF.

The chain couples TRBV28 to TRBJ1-1; D possibly corresponds to TRBD1 (6 bases). The germline V gene encodes CDR1 MDHEN and CDR2 SYDVKM. The V and J ends lost 2 bases and 10 bases respectively, with 17 bases between them. This CDR3 comprises 14 residues. CDR3 coding DNA: TGTGCCAGCAGTTTAACGGGACAAGAGAGCGGAGCTTTCTTT. Amino acid sequence: CASSLTGQESGAFF.

A single count supports this clone. The chain links TRBV5-1 to TRBJ2-5, with TRBD1 matching 7 bases. Germline CDR1 and CDR2: SGHRS and YFSETQ. V dropped 0 bases and J dropped 2; count of bases not matched to a gene: 10. CDR3 length: 17 residues. This CDR3 is CASSLVRGGEVQETQYF. The CDR3 DNA sequence: TGCGCCAGCAGCTTGGTTCGAGGGGGCGAGGTGCAAGAGACCCAGTACTTC.

This clone was detected once. The chain carries TRBV6-7 and TRBJ1-2; D unresolved. TRBV6-7 is placed among ORFs of uncertain function. The V end was cut by 2 bases, the J end by 0 bases, with 4 bases between. The CDR3 loop spans 13 amino acids. The CDR3 bases are TGTGCCAGCAGTTACGTCCCTAACTATGGCTACACCTTC. It codes for CASSYVPNYGYTF.